The 21 T cell receptor beta chains listed next were all sequenced from one sample in a study of regulatory T cells in long-lasting Graves disease. Construction of TCR beta libraries relied on iRepertoire HTBI primers and on Arm-PCR targeting CDR3 regions. Using its own MiXCR run on the multiplex PCR reads, TCRdb lists one record per CDR3 protein. The data show about 450,000 distinct CDR3 sequences, 14% seen once. Documented time point: newly diagnosed GD, antithyroid drugs for less than 3 months. PBMC RNA served as the TCR library source. The same sample was also used in a study of T cells in Graves' hyperthyroidism and ophthalmopathy.

This specimen consisted of peripheral blood mononuclear cells (PBMCs), obtained at new diagnosis, from a patient treated with antithyroid drugs. The receptors shown here come from a woman aged 50 to 60 with Graves disease.

The chain carries TRBV4-1 and TRBJ1-5; no clear D. Between the trimmed V and J ends, which lost 1 base and 1 base, there was a span of 8 bases. CDR1 and CDR2 from the germline V gene are MGHRA and YSYEKL. The CDR3 runs to 15 residues. CDR3 DNA sequence: TGCGCCAGCAGCCAAGTTGGCAGCAGCAATCAGCCCCAGCATTTT. Its translation is CASSQVGSSNQPQHF.

This clonotype was detected only a few times. V and J are TRBV3-1 and TRBJ1-3, with 7 bases fitting TRBD1. V dropped 1 base and J dropped 4; count of bases not matched to a gene: 7. The CDR3 spans 16 residues. CDR1 LGHDT and CDR2 YNNKEL come from the germline V gene (reference sequence). The CDR3 loop reads CASSQAPGQTGNTIYF. CDR3 bases: TGTGCCAGCAGCCAAGCGCCGGGACAGACAGGAAACACCATATATTTT.

As concerns this clonotype: An end of the junction differs from the germline gene, which may be a read error. The V and J genes are TRBV5-1 and TRBJ2-1, with D possibly TRBD1 on 6 matching bases. Germline CDR1 and CDR2: SGHRS and YFSETQ. The CDR3 runs to 14 residues. CDR3 residues: CASSWDTGFSEHFF. CDR3 in DNA: TGCGCCAGCAGCTGGGACACTGGTTTTAGTGAGCACTTCTTC.

This clonotype was counted many times. This chain connects TRBV5-1 to TRBJ2-1, with D perhaps matching TRBD2 (5 bases). The CDR3 has 13 amino acids. Germline values: CDR1 SGHRS, CDR2 YFSETQ. Trimming took 4 bases from V and 8 from J, leaving 13 bases between them. The CDR3 DNA follows: TGCGCCAGCAGCCTGCAAATTAGCGATGAGCAGTTCTTC. This translates into CASSLQISDEQFF. Together with reference TRBV5-1 and TRBJ2-1, the CDR3 gives the full variable domain: KAGVTQTPRYLIKTRGQQVTLSCSPISGHRSVSWYQQTPGQGLQFLFEYFSETQRNKGNFPGRFSGRQFSNSRSEMNVSTLELGDSALYLCASSLQISDEQFFGPGTRLTVL.

This clonotype was seen a few times. CDR3 in DNA: TGCAGTGCCCAGACAGGAGAGAACACCGGGGAGCTGTTTTTT. Translated: CSAQTGENTGELFF. V gene TRBV20-1 combines with J gene TRBJ2-2; D possibly corresponds to TRBD1 (6 bases). Germline lookup yields CDR1 DFQATT and CDR2 SNEGSKA (reference sequence). The CDR3 has 14 amino acids. V was trimmed by 6 bases and J by 1 base, leaving 12 bases between them.

This clonotype has a count of ten or more. The V gene is TRBV28, the J gene TRBJ1-4; the match to TRBD1 covers 7 bases. The CDR3 spans 15 residues. Trimming at V came to 5 bases and at J to 4 bases, leaving 7 bases not matched to a gene. Germline V gene sequence: CDR1 MDHEN, CDR2 SYDVKM. In DNA, the CDR3 is TGTGCCAGCAGTCTACCGGGACAGAATAATGAAAAACTGTTTTTT. This translates into CASSLPGQNNEKLFF.

This clonotype has only a few counts. V gene TRBV27 combines with J gene TRBJ2-7; the D is unclear. CDR1 MNHEY and CDR2 SMNVEV come from the germline V gene (reference sequence). V dropped 4 bases and J dropped 2 bases, with 9 bases sitting between them. The CDR3 is 13 residues long. The CDR3 region is CASSSQPAYEQYF. In DNA form, the CDR3 reads TGTGCCAGCAGTTCCCAGCCGGCCTACGAGCAGTACTTC.

At least ten counts were recorded for this clonotype. The rearrangement links TRBV3-1 to TRBJ2-7, with TRBD1 identical over 9 bases. J gave up 3 bases and V 1 base, and 4 bases lay outside the gene matches. From germline, CDR1 is LGHDT and CDR2 YNNKEL (reference sequence). The CDR3 totals 15 residues. The CDR3 region has the DNA TGTGCCAGCAGCCAAGGACAGGGGGGGCACTACGAGCAGTACTTC. Translated, it gives CASSQGQGGHYEQYF.

The V call is TRBV25-1, the J call TRBJ2-2, with TRBD2 matching 8 bases. The CDR3 covers 16 residues. Germline assignment: CDR1 MGHDK and CDR2 SYGVNS. V was pared by 3 bases and J by 1 base, with 4 bases of the junction left unmatched. The CDR3 sequence: CASSDFTSGNTGELFF. CDR3 DNA sequence: TGTGCCAGCAGTGATTTCACTAGCGGGAACACCGGGGAGCTGTTTTTT. Looking up the rest from reference TRBV25-1 and TRBJ2-2 gives the full variable domain: EADIYQTPRYLVIGTGKKITLECSQTMGHDKMYWYQQDPGMELHLIHYSYGVNSTEKGDLSSESTVSRIRTEHFPLTLESARPSHTSQYLCASSDFTSGNTGELFFGEGSRLTVL.

This clonotype was picked up many times. The genes are TRBV20-1 and TRBJ1-5; TRBD1 aligns across 7 bases. The J segment lost 7 bases and the V segment lost 6 bases, leaving 9 bases of the junction unmatched. Germline CDR1 reads DFQATT; CDR2 reads SNEGSKA (reference sequence). CDR3 length: 13 amino acids. CDR3 region: CSAPTGAQQPQHF. The CDR3 DNA follows: TGCAGTGCGCCTACAGGGGCCCAGCAGCCCCAGCATTTT.

This clonotype was detected a few times. The CDR3 DNA follows: TGTGCCAGCTCACGACGCCAGGGGGCCCAGAACACCGGGGAGCTGTTTTTT. As protein: CASSRRQGAQNTGELFF. This sequence joins TRBV18 and TRBJ2-2; 8 positions match TRBD1. Trimming cost V 4 bases and J 1 base; bases outside gene matches: 8. The CDR3 is 17 residues long. Germline-derived CDR1 and CDR2 are KGHSH and LQKENI.

The chain recombines TRBV18 with TRBJ2-7, with D tentatively TRBD2 (6 bases). Germline lookup yields CDR1 KGHSH and CDR2 LQKENI. Trimming took 0 bases from V and 2 from J, leaving 14 bases between them. The CDR3 spans 16 residues. The CDR3 sequence: CASSPPQGGAAYEQYF. The CDR3 DNA reads as TGTGCCAGCTCACCACCGCAGGGAGGTGCTGCCTACGAGCAGTACTTC.

In this sample, this clonotype turned up many times. The chain joins TRBV20-1 to TRBJ1-6; no definite D call. The CDR3 is 13 residues long. Trimming cost V 3 bases and J 7 bases, with 10 bases left between them. Germline assignment: CDR1 DFQATT and CDR2 SNEGSKA (reference sequence). CDR3 bases: TGCAGTGCTAGGGGAGGGCACAATTCACCCCTCCACTTT. Protein sequence: CSARGGHNSPLHF.

There are many counts of this clonotype. The genes are TRBV9 and TRBJ2-7; 7 bases are a match to TRBD2. Trimming removed 4 bases from V and 5 bases from J; junction bases left unmatched: 12. CDR3 length: 15 residues. Germline CDR1 is SGDLS and CDR2 is YYNGEE. The CDR3 bases are TGTGCCAGCAGCATCAGCGGGACCCCCCGGGACGAGCAGTACTTC. As protein: CASSISGTPRDEQYF.

Note on this clonotype: Its ends do not fully match the called genes, so a read error is possible. The chain carries TRBV9 and TRBJ2-2, with a tentative D call TRBD1 (5 bases). The length of the CDR3 is 14 residues. The germline V gene encodes CDR1 SGDLS and CDR2 YYNGEE. The CDR3 coding sequence is TGTGCCAGCAATAACCAGGGCGGCACCAGGGAGCTGTTTTTT. It encodes CASNNQGGTRELFF. The whole variable domain, filled in from reference TRBV9 and TRBJ2-2, reads DSGVTQTPKHLITATGQRVTLRCSPRSGDLSVYWYQQSLDQGLQFLIQYYNGEERAKGNILERFSAQQFPDLHSELNLSSLELGDSALYFCASNNQGGTRELFFGEGSRLTVL.

The sample holds a few counts of this clonotype. This chain links TRBV10-3 with TRBJ1-2, with 11 bases identical to TRBD1. This CDR3 comprises 15 residues. Per germline, CDR1 ENHRY and CDR2 SYGVKD. Losses at the gene ends were 11 bases for V and 0 bases for J; bases not matched to a gene: 8. The CDR3 DNA reads as TGTGCCGCGCTGGACAGGGGGCGGACTAACTATGGCTACACCTTC. Its translation: CAALDRGRTNYGYTF.

This clonotype was detected many times. This chain uses TRBV28 with TRBJ1-2; maybe TRBD1 (5 bases). Deletions cut 6 bases from V and 4 bases from J, with 15 bases between. The CDR3 length is 14 residues. CDR1 and CDR2 (germline): MDHEN, SYDVKM. The chain's CDR3 is CASSPTGLPYGYTF. The DNA for the CDR3 is TGTGCCAGCAGCCCGACGGGACTCCCCTATGGCTACACCTTC.

With regard to this clonotype: A read error is possible here, since a much larger clone lies one base away. The chain carries TRBV10-3 and TRBJ2-7; 7 bases match TRBD1. CDR1 ENHRY and CDR2 SYGVKD come from the germline V gene. The CDR3 spans 15 residues. Germline trimming cut 4 bases from V and 5 bases from J; bases unmatched to any gene: 11. CDR3 in amino acids: CAISGDRAPTNEQYF. DNA of the CDR3: TGTGCCATCAGTGGTGACAGGGCCCCTACAAACGAGCAGTACTTC.

This clonotype was detected many times. The gene calls are TRBV29-1 and TRBJ2-1; D is ambiguous. This CDR3 is 14 amino acids long. With 6 bases removed from V and 4 bases from J, the gap between germline ends came to 16 bases. In germline, CDR1 is SQVTM, CDR2 ANQGSEA. This chain's CDR3 is CSVAKPIAYNEQFF. The DNA for the CDR3 is TGCAGCGTAGCCAAACCGATAGCATACAATGAGCAGTTCTTC.

V is TRBV20-1 and J is TRBJ2-1; TRBD2 agrees at 11 bases. CDR1 and CDR2 (germline): DFQATT, SNEGSKA (reference sequence). The CDR3 runs 14 residues. With 5 bases clipped from V and 9 bases from J, the junction kept 9 bases outside the gene matches. The CDR3 here is CSAPALAGGLEQFF. The CDR3 DNA reads TGCAGTGCTCCTGCGCTAGCGGGAGGCCTTGAGCAGTTCTTC.

V usage is TRBV6-1 and J usage is TRBJ2-7, with D maybe TRBD2 (6 bases). Trimming left V 7 bases short and J 6 bases short, with 16 bases between. This CDR3 is built from 13 residues. CDR1 MNHNS and CDR2 SASEGT come from the germline V gene. The CDR3 spells CASIGTGVAEQYF. The CDR3 coding sequence is TGTGCCAGCATAGGGACTGGGGTGGCCGAGCAGTACTTC.